This TCR beta chain was captured by sequencing in a study of T cell responses to AZD1222 COVID-19 vaccine. Profiled with immunoSEQ multiplex PCR; TCRdb holds only in-frame clones, not every one. The sample records around 78,000 clones, about nine tenths being singletons. Regarding this clone: The antigen remains unidentified.

V gave up 0 bases and J gave up 3 bases, with 9 bases separating them. CDR1 is SGHRS and CDR2 is YFSETQ in the germline V gene. The CDR3 has 15 amino acids. Study-level results: Seropositive AZD1222 recipients at baseline numbered only six or seven.

The genes are TRBV5-1 and TRBJ2-2; unclear D gene. The sequence was obtained from an adult in good health. This specimen was peripheral blood, taken on day 0 of AZD1222 vaccination. The CDR3 sequence is CASSLVTPDTGELFF. The CDR3 nucleotides read TGCGCCAGCAGCTTGGTTACCCCGGACACCGGGGAGCTGTTTTTT.